Presented here are 10 T cell receptor beta chains from one specimen sequenced in a study of blood T cell repertoires in COVID-19. Libraries were prepared by immunoSEQ multiplex PCR; TCRdb keeps only in-frame clonotypes and omits some of them. The sample yields about 140,000 clones, about 86% seen once. Sequencing was performed on peripheral blood. The receptor set was obtained from a human donor in a cohort sampled during active COVID-19.

This chain uses TRBV11-2 with TRBJ2-3, with TRBD2 as a possible D gene (6 bases). Looked up from germline, CDR1 is SGHAT and CDR2 is FQNNGV. V was clipped by 5 bases and J by 5 bases, with 14 bases between them. The CDR3 sequence is 14 residues long. In DNA, the CDR3 is TGTGCCAGCAGCCGGGGGTACGTGGGAGATACGCAGTATTTT. The encoded protein is CASSRGYVGDTQYF.

The chain links TRBV11-3 to TRBJ2-2, with D tentatively TRBD1 (6 bases). From germline, CDR1 is SGHNT and CDR2 YENEEA. The length of the CDR3 is 13 residues. Trimming removed 6 bases from V and 5 bases from J, with 10 bases in between. DNA of the CDR3: TGTGCCAGCAGATCCAGGGGAACCGGGGAGCTGTTTTTT. Translated: CASRSRGTGELFF.

V usage is TRBV29-1 and J usage is TRBJ2-3; 11 nucleotides match TRBD2. CDR1 and CDR2 (germline): SQVTM, ANQGSEA. V was clipped by 4 bases and J by 3 bases; unmatched bases: 3. This CDR3 has 14 amino acids. CDR3 region: CSVATSGNTDTQYF. CDR3 DNA sequence: TGCAGCGTTGCGACTAGCGGGAATACAGATACGCAGTATTTT.

The rearrangement uses TRBV7-9 and TRBJ2-3, with 7 bases lining up with TRBD1. CDR3 length equals 18 residues. Germline V gene lookup returns CDR1 SEHNR and CDR2 FQNEAQ (reference sequence). With 4 bases clipped from V and 6 bases from J, the junction kept 19 bases outside the gene matches. The CDR3 sequence is CASSSRPTGTAKWDTQYF. CDR3 sequence (DNA): TGTGCCAGCAGCTCCCGGCCGACCGGGACAGCTAAATGGGATACGCAGTATTTT.

The V and J genes are TRBV28 and TRBJ2-7, with D tentatively TRBD2 (6 bases). This CDR3 contains 13 residues. Germline CDR1 and CDR2: MDHEN and SYDVKM. Deletions cut 5 bases from V and 6 bases from J, with 14 bases between. The CDR3 spells CASSPGLRLEQYF. The DNA of the CDR3 is TGTGCCAGCAGTCCGGGACTTCGCCTCGAGCAGTACTTC.

The chain couples TRBV3-1 (or the pseudogene TRBV3-2) to TRBJ1-5; D gene ambiguous. V shed 4 bases and J shed 6 bases, with 13 bases lying between them. The germline V gene has CDR1 LGHDT and CDR2 YNNKEL (reference sequence). CDR3 length: 14 residues. Written as DNA, the CDR3 is TGTGCCAGCAGCCCCCGGGGTAACGGTCAGCCCCAGCATTTT. Encoded protein: CASSPRGNGQPQHF.

This clone was observed once. This chain uses TRBV7-9 with TRBJ2-7, with 8 bases aligning to TRBD1. The CDR3 loop spans 15 amino acids. V shed 5 bases and J 2 bases; nucleotides not matched to a gene: 8. Germline lookup yields CDR1 SEHNR and CDR2 FQNEAQ (reference sequence). The DNA of the CDR3 is TGTGCCAGCAGCCGACAGGGGCCAAGAGCCTACGAGCAGTACTTC. Translation gives CASSRQGPRAYEQYF.

V usage is TRBV11-3 and J usage is TRBJ2-2, with no clear D. The length of the CDR3 is 14 residues. The germline V and J ends were trimmed by 0 bases and 7 bases, with 9 bases remaining between them. Germline CDR1 SGHNT, CDR2 YENEEA. The CDR3 DNA follows: TGTGCCAGCAGCTTAGACTTGTTTAGCGGGGAGCTGTTTTTT. Translating it yields CASSLDLFSGELFF.

The chain couples TRBV6-5 to TRBJ2-5; TRBD1 aligns across 10 bases. J was trimmed by 5 bases and V by 9 bases; bases with no gene match: 12. Germline CDR1 and CDR2: MNHEY and SVGAGI. This CDR3 spans 15 amino acids. This chain's CDR3 is CARGRIDRGPETQYF. The CDR3, as DNA: TGTGCCAGGGGAAGAATAGACAGGGGGCCGGAGACCCAGTACTTC.

The genes are TRBV2 and TRBJ2-3; D is unresolved. With 1 base removed from V and 7 bases from J, the gap between germline ends came to 6 bases. Germline CDR1 reads SNHLY; CDR2 reads FYNNEI. The CDR3 covers 12 residues. CDR3 residues: CASSEERYTQYF. In nucleotides, the CDR3 is TGTGCCAGCAGTGAAGAGCGTTATACGCAGTATTTT. Full variable domain (remainder filled in from reference TRBV2 and TRBJ2-3): EPEVTQTPSHQVTQMGQEVILRCVPISNHLYFYWYRQILGQKVEFLVSFYNNEISEKSEIFDDQFSVERPDGSNFTLKIRSTKLEDSAMYFCASSEERYTQYFGPGTRLTVL.